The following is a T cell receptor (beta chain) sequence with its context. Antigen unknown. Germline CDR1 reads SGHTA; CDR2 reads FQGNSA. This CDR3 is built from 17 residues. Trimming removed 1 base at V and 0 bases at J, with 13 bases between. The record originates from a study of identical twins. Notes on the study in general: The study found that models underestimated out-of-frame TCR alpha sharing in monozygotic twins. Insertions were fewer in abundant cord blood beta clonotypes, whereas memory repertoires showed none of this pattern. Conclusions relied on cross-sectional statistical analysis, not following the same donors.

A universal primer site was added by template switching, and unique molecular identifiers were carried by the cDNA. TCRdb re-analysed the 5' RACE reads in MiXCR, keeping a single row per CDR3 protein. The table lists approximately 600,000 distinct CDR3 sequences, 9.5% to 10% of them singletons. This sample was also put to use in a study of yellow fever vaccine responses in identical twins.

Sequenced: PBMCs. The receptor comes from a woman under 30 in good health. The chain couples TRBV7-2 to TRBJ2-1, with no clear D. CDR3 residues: CASSLGGGWVSYNEQFF. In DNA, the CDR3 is TGTGCCAGCAGCTTAGGAGGTGGGTGGGTCTCCTACAATGAGCAGTTCTTC.